This entry describes one TCR beta chain. Researchers ran the PCR with 60 Vbeta and 13 Jbeta primers. Assay: immunoSEQ multiplex PCR; the TCRdb copy retains only in-frame clones and omits some. The table includes hundreds of thousands of clones, approximately 82% detected once. This sample is part of a study of cytomegalovirus exposure and HLA in healthy donors. V lost 5 bases to trimming and J lost 5 bases; unmatched junction nucleotides: 10. Germline V gene sequence: CDR1 LNHDA, CDR2 SQIVND (reference sequence). The CDR3 covers 18 residues. The clonotype originates from a man younger than 35 in good health and CMV-seronegative. The material sequenced was PBMCs. J is TRBJ2-2 and V is TRBV19, with 14 bases fitting TRBD2. CDR3 region: CASSSTSGRAGRTGELFF. In DNA form, the CDR3 reads TGTGCCAGTAGTTCGACTAGCGGGAGGGCCGGTCGGACCGGGGAGCTGTTTTTT. Full variable domain (remainder filled in from reference TRBV19 and TRBJ2-2): DGGITQSPKYLFRKEGQNVTLSCEQNLNHDAMYWYRQDPGQGLRLIYYSQIVNDFQKGDIAEGYSVSREKKESFPLTVTSAQKNPTAFYLCASSSTSGRAGRTGELFFGEGSRLTVL.